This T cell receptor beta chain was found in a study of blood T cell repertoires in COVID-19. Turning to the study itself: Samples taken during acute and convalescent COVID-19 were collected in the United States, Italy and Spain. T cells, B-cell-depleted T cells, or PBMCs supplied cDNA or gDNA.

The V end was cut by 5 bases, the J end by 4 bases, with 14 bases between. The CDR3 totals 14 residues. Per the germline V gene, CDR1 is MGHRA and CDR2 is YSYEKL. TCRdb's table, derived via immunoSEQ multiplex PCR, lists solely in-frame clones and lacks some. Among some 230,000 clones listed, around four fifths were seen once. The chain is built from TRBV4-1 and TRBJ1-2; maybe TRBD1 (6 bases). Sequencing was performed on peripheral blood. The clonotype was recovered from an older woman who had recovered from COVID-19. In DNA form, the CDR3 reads TGCGCCAGCAGCTCTCAGACAGGCCCCTATGGCTACACCTTC. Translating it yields CASSSQTGPYGYTF.